This TCR beta chain was documented in a study of blood T cell repertoires in COVID-19. As for the study in general: Samples representing acute and convalescent COVID-19 were sourced from the United States, Italy and Spain. Sources were T cells, B-cell-depleted T cells, or PBMCs; the material itself was cDNA or gDNA.

TCRdb's copy holds only in-frame clones and misses some; the assay was immunoSEQ multiplex PCR. The table has some 73,000 clones, 75% to 90% seen once. CDR3 length: 17 amino acids. CDR1 DFQATT and CDR2 SNEGSKA come from the germline V gene (reference sequence). Losses at the gene ends were 3 bases for V and 2 bases for J; bases not matched to a gene: 12. The chain recombines TRBV20-1 with TRBJ1-4, with 7 bases lining up with TRBD1. The sample was peripheral blood. This TCR came from an elderly man with COVID-19, enrolled during active disease. The CDR3 region has the DNA TGCAGTGCTAGTCCAGTACAGGGGCTCGGGACTAATGAAAAACTGTTTTTT. It yields the protein CSASPVQGLGTNEKLFF.